In its sample, the clone carrying this T cell receptor (beta chain) was seen a few times. Its matching antigen is unknown. 5'RACE template switching produced TCR cDNA carrying a universal primer site and UMIs. TCRdb re-derived calls from the 5' RACE reads in MiXCR, one entry per CDR3 protein. Of 300,000 or so distinct CDR3 sequences listed, around 10% are singletons. These data belong to a study of T cells after yellow fever vaccination. Findings of the study overall: The secondary T-cell response peaked on day 5, not day 15, but was weaker.

The CDR3 consists of 16 residues. Germline V CDR1 and CDR2: LGHNA, YSLEER. Trimming shortened V by 3 bases and J by 2 bases, and 16 bases separated the two germline ends. This TCR came from a man younger than 30 who received the YFV17D yellow fever vaccine. The sample here was CD4+ T cells sorted from PBMCs, taken 5 days after the yellow fever booster vaccination. J is TRBJ2-5 and V is TRBV4-3, with a weak D call TRBD1 (5 bases). The CDR3 DNA follows: TGCGCCAGCAGCCACTTTCAGCCAGGGTTTCAAGAGACCCAGTACTTC. It yields the protein CASSHFQPGFQETQYF.